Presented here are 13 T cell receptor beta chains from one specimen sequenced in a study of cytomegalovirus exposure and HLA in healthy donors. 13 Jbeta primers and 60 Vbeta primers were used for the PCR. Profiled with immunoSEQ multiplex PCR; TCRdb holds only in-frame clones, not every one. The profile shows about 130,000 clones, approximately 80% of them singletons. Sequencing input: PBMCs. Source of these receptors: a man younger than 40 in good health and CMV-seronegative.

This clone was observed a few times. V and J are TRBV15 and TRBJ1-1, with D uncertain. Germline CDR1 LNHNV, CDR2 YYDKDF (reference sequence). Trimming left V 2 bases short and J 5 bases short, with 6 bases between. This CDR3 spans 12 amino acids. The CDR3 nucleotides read TGTGCCACCAGCAGATCAAAAACTGAAGCTTTCTTT. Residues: CATSRSKTEAFF.

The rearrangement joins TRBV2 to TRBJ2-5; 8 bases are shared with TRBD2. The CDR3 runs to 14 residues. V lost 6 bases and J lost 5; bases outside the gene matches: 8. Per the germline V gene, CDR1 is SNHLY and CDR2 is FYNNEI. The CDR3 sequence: CASRLREGHETQYF. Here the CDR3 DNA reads TGTGCCAGCAGGTTACGGGAGGGCCATGAGACCCAGTACTTC. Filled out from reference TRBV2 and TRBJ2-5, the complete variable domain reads EPEVTQTPSHQVTQMGQEVILRCVPISNHLYFYWYRQILGQKVEFLVSFYNNEISEKSEIFDDQFSVERPDGSNFTLKIRSTKLEDSAMYFCASRLREGHETQYFGPGTRLLVL.

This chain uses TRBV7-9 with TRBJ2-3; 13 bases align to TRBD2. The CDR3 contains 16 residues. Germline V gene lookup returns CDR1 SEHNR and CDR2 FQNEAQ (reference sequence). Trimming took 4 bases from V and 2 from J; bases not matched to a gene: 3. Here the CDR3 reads CASSSGTSGITDTQYF. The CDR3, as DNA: TGTGCCAGCAGCTCCGGGACTAGCGGGATCACAGATACGCAGTATTTT. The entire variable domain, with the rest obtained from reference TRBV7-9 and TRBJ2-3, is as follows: DTGVSQNPRHKITKRGQNVTFRCDPISEHNRLYWYRQTLGQGPEFLTYFQNEAQLEKSRLLSDRFSAERPKGSFSTLEIQRTEQGDSAMYLCASSSGTSGITDTQYFGPGTRLTVL.

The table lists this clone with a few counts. This chain's CDR3 is CASKGLAAEDEQFF. The DNA of the CDR3 is TGTGCCAGCAAAGGACTAGCGGCGGAGGATGAGCAGTTCTTC. The genes are TRBV2 and TRBJ2-1; 10 bases are a match to TRBD2. The junction had 8 bases not matched to a gene; V was cut back by 7 bases and J by 8 bases. CDR1 is SNHLY and CDR2 is FYNNEI in the germline V gene. The CDR3 spans 14 residues.

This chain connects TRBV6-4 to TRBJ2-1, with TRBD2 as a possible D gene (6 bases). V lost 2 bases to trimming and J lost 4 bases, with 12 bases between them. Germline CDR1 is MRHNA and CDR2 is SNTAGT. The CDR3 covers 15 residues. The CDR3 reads CASSDGAEGYNEQFF. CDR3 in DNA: TGTGCCAGCAGTGACGGGGCGGAGGGGTACAATGAGCAGTTCTTC.

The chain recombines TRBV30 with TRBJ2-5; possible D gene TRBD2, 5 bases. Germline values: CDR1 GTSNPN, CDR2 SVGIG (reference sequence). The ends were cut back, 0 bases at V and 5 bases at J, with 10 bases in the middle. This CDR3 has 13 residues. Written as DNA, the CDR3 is TGTGCCTGGAGTGTGGGAGTCCGGGAGACCCAGTACTTC. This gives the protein CAWSVGVRETQYF.

CDR3 coding DNA: TGCGCCAGCAGCTTGGGAGGGTTCATCACTGAAGCTTTCTTT. Translated: CASSLGGFITEAFF. This chain uses TRBV5-1 with TRBJ1-1; D is undetermined. Germline V gene data show CDR1 as SGHRS and CDR2 as YFSETQ. The CDR3 has 14 residues. V was clipped by 0 bases and J by 4 bases, with 10 bases between them. The full variable domain, in which reference TRBV5-1 and TRBJ1-1 provide the parts outside the CDR3, is KAGVTQTPRYLIKTRGQQVTLSCSPISGHRSVSWYQQTPGQGLQFLFEYFSETQRNKGNFPGRFSGRQFSNSRSEMNVSTLELGDSALYLCASSLGGFITEAFFGQGTRLTVV.

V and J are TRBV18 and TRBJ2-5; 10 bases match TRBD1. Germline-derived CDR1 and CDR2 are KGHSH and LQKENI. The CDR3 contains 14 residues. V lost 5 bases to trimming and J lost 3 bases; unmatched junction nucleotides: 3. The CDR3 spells CASSKDRGEETQYF. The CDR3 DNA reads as TGTGCCAGCTCAAAGGACAGGGGGGAAGAGACCCAGTACTTC.

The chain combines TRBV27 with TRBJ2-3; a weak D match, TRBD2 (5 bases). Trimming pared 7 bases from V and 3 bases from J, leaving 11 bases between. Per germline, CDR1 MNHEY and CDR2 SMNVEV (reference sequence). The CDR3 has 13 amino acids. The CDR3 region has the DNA TGTGCCAGCATGCTGGGCGGGACAGATACGCAGTATTTT. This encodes CASMLGGTDTQYF.

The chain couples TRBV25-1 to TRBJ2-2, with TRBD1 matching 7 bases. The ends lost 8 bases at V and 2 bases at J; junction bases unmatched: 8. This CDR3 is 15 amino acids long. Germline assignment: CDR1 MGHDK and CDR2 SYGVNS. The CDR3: CASSGQGDNTGELFF. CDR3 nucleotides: TGTGCCAGCTCCGGGCAGGGGGATAACACCGGGGAGCTGTTTTTT.

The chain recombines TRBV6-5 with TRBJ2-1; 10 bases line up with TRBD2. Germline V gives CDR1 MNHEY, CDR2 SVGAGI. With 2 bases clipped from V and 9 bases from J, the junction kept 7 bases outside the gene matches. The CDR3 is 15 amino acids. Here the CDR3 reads CASSYRASGRSEQFF. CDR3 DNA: TGTGCCAGCAGTTACCGAGCTAGCGGGAGAAGTGAGCAGTTCTTC.

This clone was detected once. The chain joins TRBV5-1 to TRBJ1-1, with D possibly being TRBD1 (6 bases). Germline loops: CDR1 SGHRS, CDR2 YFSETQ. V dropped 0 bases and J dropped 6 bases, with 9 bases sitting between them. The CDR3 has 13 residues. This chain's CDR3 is CASSLAGAPEAFF. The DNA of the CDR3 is TGCGCCAGCAGCTTGGCAGGGGCCCCTGAAGCTTTCTTT. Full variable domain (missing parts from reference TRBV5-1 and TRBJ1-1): KAGVTQTPRYLIKTRGQQVTLSCSPISGHRSVSWYQQTPGQGLQFLFEYFSETQRNKGNFPGRFSGRQFSNSRSEMNVSTLELGDSALYLCASSLAGAPEAFFGQGTRLTVV.

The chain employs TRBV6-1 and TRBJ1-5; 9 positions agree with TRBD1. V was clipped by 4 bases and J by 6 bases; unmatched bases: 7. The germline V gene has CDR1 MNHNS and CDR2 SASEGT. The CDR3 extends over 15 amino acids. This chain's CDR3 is CASSAQQGARQPQHF. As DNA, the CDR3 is TGTGCCAGCAGTGCGCAACAGGGGGCTCGTCAGCCCCAGCATTTT.